This T cell receptor (beta chain) is from a study of monozygotic twins with inflammatory bowel disease. Germline assignment: CDR1 SNHLY and CDR2 FYNNEI. CDR3 length equals 15 residues. Input per TCR library consisted of 3500 ng of total RNA. TCRalpha and TCRbeta cDNA went through nested PCRs of approximately 16 and 10 cycles, two in total. After re-calling the 5' RACE reads, TCRdb lists one entry per CDR3 protein, DNA absent. Its table lists around 410,000 distinct CDR3 sequences. The genes are TRBV2 and TRBJ2-3; TCRdb lists TRBD2, though no DNA is available to test this call. The clonotype originates from a human donor with ulcerative colitis or Crohn's disease, or a healthy co-twin of an affected twin (not recorded which). Sequenced: blood. CDR3 protein: CASSGGLATTDTQYF.